This T cell receptor (beta chain) was observed in a study of blood T cell repertoires in COVID-19. About the study: Acute and convalescent COVID-19 specimens originated in the United States, Italy and Spain. PBMCs, B-cell-depleted T cells, or T cells were the source of the cDNA or gDNA that made up the material.

A Seattle source enrolled patients during active infection and followed them longitudinally. This CDR3 is built from 16 residues. Germline CDR1 and CDR2: MNHNS and SASEGT. V was shortened by 2 bases and J by 0 bases, with 11 bases between the two germline ends. Authors' data handling: The assay estimated nucleated cells by amplifying reference gene primers. TCRdb's table, derived via immunoSEQ multiplex PCR, lists solely in-frame clones and lacks some. D and trimming were read from the DNA, whereas the V and J calls and clone size are those reported in that table. The sample records approximately 77,000 clones, 65% to 90% being singletons.

Material: peripheral blood. The chain employs TRBV6-1 and TRBJ1-5; D may be TRBD1 (6 bases). This TCR was recovered from a man between 50 and 59 years old with COVID-19, enrolled during active disease. The CDR3 spells CASSERGALSNQPQHF. CDR3 sequence (DNA): TGTGCCAGCAGTGAACGGGGGGCGCTTAGCAATCAGCCCCAGCATTTT.